The 9 T cell receptor beta chains below come from one sample, sequenced in a study of blood T cell repertoires in COVID-19. The data were produced by immunoSEQ multiplex PCR, yet TCRdb's version contains in-frame clones alone and is incomplete. The table has about 260,000 clones, approximately 86% seen once. What was sequenced was peripheral blood. The receptors were sampled from a man aged 35-49 years with active or convalescent COVID-19.

The chain employs TRBV29-1 and TRBJ2-1; TRBD2 might be the D (6 bases). Germline V CDR1 and CDR2: SQVTM, ANQGSEA. With 1 base removed from V and 8 bases from J, the gap between germline ends came to 21 bases. This CDR3 has 16 amino acids. The CDR3 region is CSVEALADLIRYEQFF. In nucleotides, the CDR3 is TGCAGCGTTGAAGCCTTAGCGGACCTGATTCGCTATGAGCAGTTCTTC.

The chain is built from TRBV7-2 and TRBJ1-5; D is perhaps TRBD1 (5 bases). Germline V gives CDR1 SGHTA, CDR2 FQGNSA. V was clipped by 1 base and J by 6 bases, with 13 bases between them. The CDR3 covers 15 residues. For the CDR3, the DNA is TGTGCCAGCAGCTTAGTTGCAGGGCTTGGTCAGCCCCAGCATTTT. It translates to CASSLVAGLGQPQHF.

The rearrangement joins TRBV10-1 to TRBJ2-4; a weak D match, TRBD1 (5 bases). The CDR3 has 17 amino acids. Germline V gives CDR1 WNHNN, CDR2 SYGVQD (reference sequence). The ends were cut back, 5 bases at V and 0 bases at J, with 17 bases in the middle. DNA for the CDR3: TGCGCCAGCAGTCTCTTGGTCCAGGGCCTAGCCAAAAACATTCAGTACTTC. This translates into CASSLLVQGLAKNIQYF.

This sequence joins TRBV14 and TRBJ2-3; maybe TRBD2 (6 bases). The CDR3 sequence is 14 residues long. Trimming shortened V by 8 bases and J by 1 base, and 13 bases separated the two germline ends. Germline lookup yields CDR1 SGHDN and CDR2 FVKESK. The CDR3 sequence: CASATGEGTDTQYF. CDR3 sequence (DNA): TGTGCCAGCGCTACGGGAGAAGGCACAGATACGCAGTATTTT.

The V and J genes are TRBV5-6 and TRBJ2-7; the match to TRBD1 covers 7 bases. Germline V gene lookup returns CDR1 SGHDT and CDR2 YYEEEE. The V gene end was trimmed by 4 bases and the J gene end by 0 bases; junction bases not matched to a gene: 4. The CDR3 is 14 amino acids. The chain's CDR3 is CASSQQGPSYEQYF. The CDR3 nucleotides are TGTGCCAGCAGCCAACAGGGGCCCTCCTACGAGCAGTACTTC.

The rearrangement uses TRBV30 and TRBJ2-7, with D tentatively TRBD2 (5 bases). V was trimmed by 4 bases and J by 2 bases, leaving 15 bases between them. Per germline, CDR1 GTSNPN and CDR2 SVGIG (reference sequence). This CDR3 comprises 14 residues. The CDR3 reads CAWTRGNGPYEQYF. The CDR3 region has the DNA TGTGCCTGGACCAGAGGGAACGGACCCTACGAGCAGTACTTC.

This CDR3 is CASSVQPDGNSGNTIYF. CDR3 DNA: TGTGCCAGCAGCGTACAGCCAGACGGGAACTCTGGAAACACCATATATTTT. The J gene is TRBJ1-3, the V gene TRBV9, with D hard to call. Looked up from germline, CDR1 is SGDLS and CDR2 is YYNGEE. There are 17 residues in the CDR3. V was trimmed by 1 base and J by 0 bases, leaving 14 bases between them.

The V gene is TRBV24-1, the J gene TRBJ2-2; maybe TRBD1 (6 bases). The germline V gene has CDR1 KGHDR and CDR2 SFDVKD. Trimming took 4 bases from V and 6 from J, leaving 11 bases between them. The CDR3 is 14 amino acids. CDR3 nucleotide sequence: TGTGCCACCAGTGAACTACAGGGTGCCGGGGAGCTGTTTTTT. Translating gives CATSELQGAGELFF.

The chain joins TRBV3-1 (or the pseudogene TRBV3-2) to TRBJ2-3, with 7 nucleotides matching TRBD2. Germline V gene lookup returns CDR1 LGHDT and CDR2 YNNKEL (reference sequence). The trim removed 0 bases at V and 3 bases at J, leaving 3 bases unmatched. The CDR3 length is 15 residues. Written as DNA, the CDR3 is TGTGCCAGCAGCCAAGAGGGAGGGACGACAGATACGCAGTATTTT. Translation: CASSQEGGTTDTQYF.